Sequencing of this TCR beta chain was carried out in a study of neurological immune-mediated disorders. Notes on the study in general: Subjects shared no identical expanded-clone CDR3 amino acid sequences, suggesting private TCR-beta repertoires in all groups. HTLV-1-associated myelopathy ranked highest for TCR clonal expansion and multiple sclerosis lowest, beneath healthy controls. The multiple sclerosis repertoire cluster had no clinical or MRI feature associated with it.

V gave up 0 bases and J gave up 6 bases, with 9 bases separating them. The CDR3 extends over 13 amino acids. The germline V gene encodes CDR1 SGDLS and CDR2 YYNGEE. In this sample, this clonotype turned up many times. Its target is unknown. The cDNA came from 5'RACE with 10-nucleotide random UMIs. MiXCR, applied by TCRdb to the 5' RACE reads, yields one record per CDR3 protein. The sample lists under 60,000 distinct CDR3 sequences, 3% to 3.5% occurring once. The clonotype was recovered from a man between 40 and 49 years old with multiple sclerosis. Sequencing used PBMCs. This sequence joins TRBV9 and TRBJ1-2; D unclear. CDR3 in amino acids: CASSVVNKNGYTF. The CDR3 coding sequence is TGTGCCAGCAGCGTAGTGAACAAGAATGGCTACACCTTC.